This T cell receptor (beta chain) was identified during a study of blood T cell repertoires in COVID-19. Across the study: The origin of the acute and convalescent COVID-19 samples was the United States, Italy and Spain. PBMCs, B-cell-depleted T cells, or T cells provided the cDNA or gDNA that made up the material.

The germline V gene encodes CDR1 SGHVS and CDR2 FNYEAQ. The CDR3 has 17 amino acids. Germline trimming cut 6 bases from V and 3 bases from J; bases unmatched to any gene: 10. Original processing notes: Researchers report that nucleated cell counts were estimated from reference gene primer amplification. Profiled with immunoSEQ multiplex PCR; TCRdb holds only in-frame clones, not every one. Clone size and the V and J calls come from that table; the DNA yielded D and trimming. The profile covers about 190,000 clones, with roughly 91% appearing a single time and 4.4% taken by the ten largest. The V call is TRBV7-6, the J call TRBJ1-4; 10 positions match TRBD1. The clonotype was recovered from a human donor in a cohort sampled during active COVID-19. Sequencing was done on a sample of peripheral blood. CDR3 sequence (DNA): TGTGCCAGCAGTCTCTTGGGACAGGGGAGGTCTAATGAAAAACTGTTTTTT. Its translation: CASSLLGQGRSNEKLFF.